What follows are 2 T cell receptor beta chains derived from one specimen sequenced in a study of blood T cell repertoires in COVID-19. Sequencing was performed with immunoSEQ multiplex PCR; in TCRdb, only in-frame clones are kept and a portion is missing. The sample gives fewer than 250,000 clones, roughly 87% of which show up once; just over 2.5% is in the top ten. Source material: PBMCs or T cells enriched from blood (not recorded which). These receptor sequences come from a young woman with acute COVID-19.

The CDR3 region has the DNA TGTGCCAGCAGTTTAACAGGATCGAACACCGGGGAGCTGTTTTTT. As protein: CASSLTGSNTGELFF. V gene TRBV27 combines with J gene TRBJ2-2; TRBD1 might be the D (5 bases). Trimming stripped 2 bases from V and 0 bases from J, with 7 bases between. Germline V gene sequence: CDR1 MNHEY, CDR2 SMNVEV (reference sequence). There are 15 residues in the CDR3.

The chain combines TRBV4-1 with TRBJ1-5; maybe TRBD1 (5 bases). The CDR3 is 14 amino acids. Trimming removed 4 bases from V and 3 bases from J, with 10 bases in between. Germline CDR1 is MGHRA and CDR2 is YSYEKL. The CDR3 sequence is CASSRDSTNQPQHF. CDR3 in DNA: TGCGCCAGCAGCCGAGACAGTACCAATCAGCCCCAGCATTTT.